These T cell receptor beta chains were read from a single sample in a study of T cells in Graves' hyperthyroidism and ophthalmopathy. MiXCR, applied by TCRdb to the multiplex PCR reads, yields one record per CDR3 protein. The data hold about 530,000 distinct CDR3 sequences, with more than 15% observed a single time. Sequenced material: blood. These receptors were obtained from a woman aged 18-29 years with Graves' ophthalmopathy. CDR3s include the opening cysteine and the closing phenylalanine or tryptophan. A D gene is named only where the DNA matches it firmly. Not all rows give a size; the values are once, few, many and, for expanded clones, a class.

>many|TRBV2|TRBJ2-4|.
CASRRPGDFFQYF
TGTGCCAGCAGGCGACCTGGGGACTTCTTTCAGTACTTC
>many|TRBV5-1|TRBJ2-7|.
CASSLNGERAGYYEQYF
TGCGCCAGCAGCTTGAATGGGGAGCGCGCAGGGTACTACGAGCAGTACTTC
>many|TRBV2|TRBJ1-1|.
CASPEAFF
TGTGCCAGCCCTGAAGCTTTCTTT
>many|TRBV12-3/TRBV12-4|TRBJ1-1|.
CASSPTTGRRNTEAFF
TGTGCCAGCAGCCCCACCACGGGCAGGAGGAACACTGAAGCTTTCTTT
>many|TRBV7-3|TRBJ2-1|TRBD2
CASSLTLAGEQFF
TGTGCCAGCAGCTTAACCCTAGCGGGGGAGCAGTTCTTC
>.|TRBV19|TRBJ1-1|.
CATWGISEAFF
TGTGCCACCTGGGGTATTTCTGAAGCTTTCTTT
>.|TRBV9|TRBJ2-1|.
CASSVGFGPNEQFF
TGTGCCAGCAGCGTAGGTTTTGGGCCAAATGAGCAGTTCTTC
>few|TRBV5-1|TRBJ2-2|.
CASRTTPDYTGELFF
TGCGCCAGCAGGACGACGCCAGATTACACCGGGGAGCTGTTTTTT
>many|TRBV20-1|TRBJ2-1|TRBD1
CSASIPTGYNEQFF
TGCAGTGCTAGTATTCCGACAGGGTACAATGAGCAGTTCTTC
>many|TRBV11-3|TRBJ1-1|TRBD1
CASSSWGTGVIEAFF
TGTGCCAGCAGCTCCTGGGGGACAGGGGTGATTGAAGCTTTCTTT
>few|TRBV24-1|TRBJ1-5|.
CATSDGTGINQPQHF
TGTGCCACCAGTGATGGTACAGGGATCAACCAGCCCCAGCATTTT
>many|TRBV5-1|TRBJ1-5|.
CASSYDGYNQPQHF
TGCGCCAGCAGCTACGACGGCTACAATCAGCCCCAGCATTTT
>.|TRBV6-1|TRBJ1-1|.
CASSRGSVNTEAFF
TGTGCCAGCAGTAGGGGTAGTGTGAACACTGAAGCTTTCTTT
>many|TRBV12-3/TRBV12-4|TRBJ2-7|TRBD2
CATSPTGLAHEQYF
TGTGCCACCTCTCCAACGGGACTAGCCCACGAGCAGTACTTC
>.|TRBV24-1|TRBJ2-5|.
CATSDLGQGRETQYF
TGTGCCACCAGTGATTTGGGGCAGGGGAGAGAGACCCAGTACTTC
>many|TRBV20-1|TRBJ2-4|.
CSAPGVPVDIQYF
TGCAGTGCACCCGGGGTTCCTGTGGACATTCAGTACTTC
>many|TRBV6-2/TRBV6-3|TRBJ1-1|.
CASRGHSEAFF
TGTGCCAGCAGAGGACATTCGGAAGCTTTCTTT
>few|TRBV7-9|TRBJ1-2|TRBD1
CASSLGGTGAFDGYTF
TGTGCCAGCAGCTTAGGGGGGACAGGGGCCTTCGATGGCTACACCTTC
>many|TRBV27|TRBJ2-7|TRBD1
CASRPRQGAYEQYF
TGTGCCAGCAGGCCCCGACAGGGAGCCTACGAGCAGTACTTC
>few|TRBV27|TRBJ1-4|.
CASSSLRGRNEKLFF
TGTGCCAGCAGTTCCTTGAGAGGACGGAATGAAAAACTGTTTTTT
>many|TRBV6-5|TRBJ2-6|.
CASSYSPRFSRGTGANVLTF
TGTGCCAGCAGTTACTCGCCTCGATTCTCGAGGGGAACAGGGGCCAACGTCCTGACTTTC
>many|TRBV7-2|TRBJ2-1|TRBD2
CASSLGTSGGLGQFF
TGTGCCAGCAGCTTAGGGACTAGCGGGGGCCTGGGGCAGTTCTTC
>.|TRBV6-5|TRBJ2-1|.
CASSYQPGGEQFF
TGTGCCAGCAGTTACCAGCCTGGGGGTGAGCAGTTCTTC
>many|TRBV14|TRBJ2-1|TRBD1
CASSQHRGLLNEQFF
TGTGCCAGCAGCCAGCACAGGGGGCTCCTCAATGAGCAGTTCTTC
>few|TRBV7-8|TRBJ1-5|.
CASSSLQGPNQPQHF
TGTGCCAGCAGCTCCCTACAGGGACCCAATCAGCCCCAGCATTTT
>many|TRBV7-2|TRBJ2-7|.
CASSIQGRGEQYF
TGTGCCAGCAGTATACAGGGTAGGGGCGAGCAGTACTTC
>many|TRBV6-1|TRBJ1-2|TRBD1
CASSEAQGAGGYTF
TGTGCCAGCAGTGAAGCTCAGGGGGCGGGAGGCTACACCTTC
>.|TRBV29-1|TRBJ2-1|.
CSVVSNYNEQFF
TGCAGCGTTGTGTCTAATTACAATGAGCAGTTCTTC
>few|TRBV7-6|TRBJ2-7|.
CASSADRYEQYF
TGTGCCAGCAGCGCCGACAGATACGAGCAGTACTTC
>.|TRBV5-1|TRBJ1-1|.
CASGLGGLELNTEAFF
TGCGCCAGCGGCTTGGGGGGATTAGAACTGAACACTGAAGCTTTCTTT
>.|TRBV7-9|TRBJ1-2|.
CASSLGGKAGYTF
TGTGCCAGCAGCTTGGGGGGTAAGGCTGGCTACACCTTC
>.|TRBV5-6|TRBJ1-2|TRBD1
CASSLRGPGYTF
TGTGCCAGCAGCTTAAGGGGGCCTGGCTACACCTTC
>many|TRBV30|TRBJ1-1|.
CAWSIGGTEAFF
TGTGCCTGGAGTATTGGGGGCACTGAAGCTTTCTTT
>many|TRBV12-3/TRBV12-4|TRBJ1-1|TRBD1
CASRRQGDWSTEAFF
TGTGCCAGCAGAAGACAGGGGGATTGGAGCACTGAAGCTTTCTTT
>few|TRBV9|TRBJ2-3|TRBD2
CASSAHGGVGPDTQYF
TGTGCCAGCAGCGCCCATGGGGGGGTGGGCCCAGATACGCAGTATTTT
>many|TRBV3-1|TRBJ1-6|.
CASSQVTADNSPLHF
TGTGCCAGCAGCCAAGTCACGGCAGATAATTCACCCCTCCACTTT
>many|TRBV30|TRBJ2-7|.
CACGTIYEQYF
TGTGCCTGTGGGACGATCTACGAGCAGTACTTC
>.|TRBV29-1|TRBJ1-3|TRBD1
CSAPTGAGNTIYF
TGCAGCGCCCCGACAGGGGCTGGAAACACCATATATTTT
>many|TRBV20-1|TRBJ2-7|.
CSAGGQGWAYEQYF
TGCAGTGCTGGTGGTCAGGGGTGGGCCTACGAGCAGTACTTC
>.|TRBV4-2|TRBJ1-1|.
CASSQVIEGRTEAFF
TGTGCCAGCAGCCAAGTTATTGAGGGGCGGACTGAAGCTTTCTTT
>many|TRBV12-3/TRBV12-4|TRBJ2-1|TRBD2
CASRPDAGAYNEQFF
TGTGCCAGCAGGCCGGATGCGGGAGCTTACAATGAGCAGTTCTTC
>many|TRBV9|TRBJ1-1|.
CASSVESTVNTEAFF
TGTGCCAGCAGCGTAGAATCTACGGTGAACACTGAAGCTTTCTTT
>.|TRBV19|TRBJ1-1|.
CASRGDIRLLNTEAFF
TGTGCCAGTAGGGGAGACATAAGACTTTTGAACACTGAAGCTTTCTTT
>few|TRBV6-2/TRBV6-3|TRBJ2-3|TRBD1
CASSYPGTGVTDTQYF
TGTGCCAGCAGTTACCCCGGGACAGGGGTCACAGATACGCAGTATTTT